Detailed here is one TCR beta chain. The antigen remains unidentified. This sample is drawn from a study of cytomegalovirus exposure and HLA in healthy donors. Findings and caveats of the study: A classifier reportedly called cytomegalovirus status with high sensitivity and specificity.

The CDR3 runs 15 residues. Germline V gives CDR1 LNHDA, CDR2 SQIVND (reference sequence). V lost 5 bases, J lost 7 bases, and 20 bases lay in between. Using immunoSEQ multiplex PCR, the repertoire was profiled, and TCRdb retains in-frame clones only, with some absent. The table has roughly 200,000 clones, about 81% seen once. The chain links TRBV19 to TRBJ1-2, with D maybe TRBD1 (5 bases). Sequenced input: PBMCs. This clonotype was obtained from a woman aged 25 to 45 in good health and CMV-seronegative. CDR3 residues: CASSGARTQTGGYTF. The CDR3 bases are TGTGCCAGTAGTGGGGCCCGGACCCAAACCGGTGGCTACACCTTC.